The subject of this entry is one T cell receptor (beta chain). Its antigen target is currently unknown. It has no much larger one-base neighbor in the sample; base qualities were not kept. The data derive from a study of cytomegalovirus exposure and HLA in healthy donors (dated by TCRdb to between 2016 and 2019). For the wider study: An earlier analysis of under 600 of the donors reported roughly 300 Gb of sequence data and 100 million to 130 million unique TCR beta sequences from about 200 million T cells. Every discovery cohort repertoire had been produced on one sequencing platform. Of the roughly 400 genotyped donors, approximately 82% fell in the genetic ancestry cluster associated with self-reported Caucasian donors. About 300 gigabases of sequencing data and approximately 85 million unique TCR sequences were included in an early release covering 550 to 650 HLA-typed donors. A later analysis re-analyzed previously published TCR beta repertoires from roughly 600 donors and added high-resolution HLA genotyping to study TCR occurrence patterns. The T cell repertoires of 666 subjects were profiled by immunosequencing and related to cytomegalovirus serostatus. HLA typing covered class I and class II loci at four-digit resolution. Because of strong linkage in the cohort, a handful of DR-DQ haplotypes were treated as single units for association and clustering. Donor age, sex, ethnicity and CMV serostatus were compiled together with the repertoire data. A separate validation cohort of roughly 120 different subjects was used in addition to the roughly 620-subject first cohort. The study aimed to test whether signatures of past pathogen exposure could be identified by cataloging public T cell receptors. Rather than using new phenotypic data, the later analysis identified candidate immune exposures from TCR beta sequences and from how often those sequences occurred across donors. The number of donors typed differed by locus, with roughly 620-630 for A, B, C, DRB1 and DQB1, over 500 for DQA1, about 610 for DPA1, and some 440 for DPB1. An earlier analysis of roughly 580 of the donors used high-throughput TCR beta sequencing to judge whether each TCR beta V gene segment behaved as functional or pseudogenic. In a later genetic analysis, genome-wide SNP genotypes for 398 of the 666 donors were used, and that subset was treated as a discovery cohort. Among some 400 genotyped donors of the cohort, an average of about 240,000 unique TCR beta nucleotide sequences were sequenced per donor, about a sixth of them non-productive. High-throughput TCR immunosequencing, statistical association of individual TCRs with disease status, and machine learning were combined to predict cytomegalovirus infection status.

Libraries were made using the immunoSEQ multiplex PCR assay. For the multiplex PCR, a mixture combining 60 forward primers for TCR Vbeta segments and 13 reverse primers for TCR Jbeta segments was used. The CDR3 region of rearranged TCR beta genes was amplified from genomic DNA by a multiplex PCR assay. The amplified TCR beta libraries were sequenced on the Illumina HiSeq System as 87-base-pair reads. The authors processed their data as follows. A later analysis tallied 75 million to 85 million unique TCR beta chains across the 666 repertoires, and about 12 million of those chains were shared by two or more donors. Raw reads were error-corrected and collapsed into unique sequences with a nearest-neighbor algorithm that merged closely related sequences to remove PCR and sequencing errors. V, D and J gene segments were assigned by aligning CDR3 sequences to IMGT reference sequences. Each retained sequence needed at least a six-nucleotide match to both a V gene segment and a J gene segment. A rearrangement was called productive if the CDR3 had no stop codons and remained in frame with V and J, and every other rearrangement was called non-productive. Following IMGT convention, CDR3 was defined as the stretch from the second conserved V-encoded cysteine up to the conserved J-encoded phenylalanine. Sequences without an unambiguous match to a single V gene segment were excluded from the earlier analysis of approximately 560 of the donors. In an earlier analysis of 587 of the donors, a V segment was called functional when productive rearrangements were above 56.7%, and segregating when the standard deviation between donors exceeded 5%. A statistical classification framework was built to diagnose cytomegalovirus status from the catalog of TCR beta chain sequences. In a later analysis, TCR nucleotide sequences were compared against IMGT/GENE-DB human TR gene sequences so that V and J genes could be assigned. The TCRdist pipeline was used in a later analysis to assign CDR3 sequences and most-parsimonious VDJ recombination scenarios. In a later analysis, every TCR beta chain was defined by the combination of its CDR3 amino acid sequence and its V-gene family, and reads without a unique V-gene family were dropped. To address suspected cross-contamination and a sequencing artifact, a later analysis removed roughly 640 highly shared, low-generation-probability nucleotide sequences. A later analysis calculated a clonal expansion index for each public chain from normalized within-repertoire ranks of inferred template counts. Generation probabilities in a later analysis came from a VDJ recombination model fitted to out-of-frame rearrangements, and those results were checked against IGoR. In a later analysis, hypergeometric tests were used to score TCR-TCR, TCR-HLA and TCR-CMV co-occurrence, with a repertoire-size bias correction applied to TCR pairs. False discovery rates were estimated in a later analysis by permuting HLA or CMV assignments 20 times. In a later analysis, co-occurring TCRs were grouped with DBSCAN, and TCRdist sequence similarity was added when clustering was performed within HLA-allele-positive subsets. Repertoires with fewer than 30,000 or more than 120,000 public chains were left out of co-occurrence clustering, as were five repertoires with anomalous nucleotide sharing. The table comes from immuneACCESS by way of TCRdb, which keeps in-frame sequences with V and J called. Part of the clones is missing from these tables; in studies checked, under half for an unresolved V gene and the rest for unknown reasons. The V and J calls and clone size come from that table; D and trimming were worked out from the DNA. Across this sample there are over 100,000 clones, with 70% to 80% seen only once. The ten largest clones capture 1.3% to 1.5% of the sample.

The CDR3 has 16 amino acids, counting the end cysteine and phenylalanine. Only the CDR3 part of the read is kept: 48 bases, read in frame from the first base. For CDR1 and CDR2, the germline V gene lists SGHAT and FQNNGV. Relative to germline, V is 1 base shorter and J is 1 base shorter, with 12 bases between their ends. In total, 666 healthy bone marrow donors made up the cohort. All cohort members were sampled while nominally healthy, although unrecorded immune exposures were likely present. The donor tested CMV seronegative, placing the donor among the roughly 400 seronegative members of the cohort. A peripheral blood sample was provided by each donor, and peripheral blood mononuclear cells were used for TCR beta sequencing. The Qiagen DNeasy Blood Extraction Kit was used to extract genomic DNA from the blood cell samples. The paper as a whole reports these results and caveats: This cohort had only TCR beta chains sequenced, and the lack of alpha or paired-chain data limited which features could be detected. Correlated functional status among segregating V segments might be attributable to linkage disequilibrium, but an unknown experimental factor could not be ruled out. For the cohort, immune exposure information was limited to CMV serostatus. Compared with the approximately 600-donor mean, donors in an Asian-associated ancestry cluster had fewer N-insertions in productive TCRs, according to a later genetic analysis. Roughly uniform sequencing depth across donors was assumed in presence/absence analyses, although this assumption may not hold. Specific HLA alleles were associated with more than 15,000 TCR beta sequences at a false discovery rate of 0.05 in a later analysis. While some public TCRs were present in many individuals, most TCR sequences turned up only very rarely across donors. When HLA alleles, especially DR and DQ, strongly co-occurred, attributing TCR associations to individual alleles was difficult. Because the 87-base-pair reads could not distinguish some IMGT-functional V segments, including TRBV6-2 and TRBV6-3, those segments were excluded. According to a later analysis, parvovirus B19, influenza, CMV and Epstein-Barr virus appeared linked to several top co-occurrence clusters. A further reported finding was that TCR beta sequences accurately predicted the HLA-A and HLA-B alleles for most subjects in the first cohort. Three of the identified cytomegalovirus-associated TCR beta chains were confirmed in vitro to be specific for cytomegalovirus antigens. HLA typing was unavailable for some donors at each locus, so association tests used only the typed subset. The study listed approximately 160 TCR beta chains as associated with cytomegalovirus. Compared with equally common non-associated chains, HLA-associated TCR beta chains in a later analysis were more clonally expanded and had lower generation probabilities. The classifier was reported to diagnose cytomegalovirus status with high specificity and sensitivity in both the original cohort and the validation cohort. A group of highly shared sequence variants was considered likely to be a technical artifact of the sequencing pipeline. In a later analysis, most CMV-associated TCR beta chains were found to appear HLA-restricted, with HLA associations seemingly driven largely by CMV exposure. Because counts were too low, seventeen rarely observed V segments, including chromosome 9 orphons, were excluded from the earlier analysis of about 500 of the donors. In a later analysis, the rate of TCR association differed among HLA loci, with DRB1 alleles having the most associated TCRs and HLA-C alleles having the fewest. In a later genetic analysis, a missense DCLRE1C variant was associated with V-gene and J-gene trimming of TCR beta chains, and the association was replicated in an independent cohort. In an earlier analysis of 587 of the donors, most TCR beta V segments appeared in productive rearrangements about 87% or about 30% of the time, broadly matching IMGT annotations. According to the authors, the approach could potentially be generalized to other disease states and immunological phenotypes.

The chain employs TRBV11-2 and TRBJ2-3; the best D guess is TRBD2, with 6 bases matching. This receptor was identified in a female donor in good health and CMV-seronegative. The sample taken for sequencing was PBMCs. The base sequence is TGTGCCAGCAGCTTAGTGGGCGGGAAGGGCACAGATACGCAGTATTTT. This sequence encodes CASSLVGGKGTDTQYF.